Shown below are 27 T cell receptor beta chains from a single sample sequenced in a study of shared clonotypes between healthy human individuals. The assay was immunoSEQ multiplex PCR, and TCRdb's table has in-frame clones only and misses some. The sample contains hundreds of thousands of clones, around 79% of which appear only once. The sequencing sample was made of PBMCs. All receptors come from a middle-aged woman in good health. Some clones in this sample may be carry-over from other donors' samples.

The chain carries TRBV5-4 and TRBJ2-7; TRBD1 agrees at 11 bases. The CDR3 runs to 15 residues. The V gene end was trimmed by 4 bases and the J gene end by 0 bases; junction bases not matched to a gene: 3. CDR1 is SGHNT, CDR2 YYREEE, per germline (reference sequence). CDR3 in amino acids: CASSDGQGASYEQYF. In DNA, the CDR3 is TGTGCCAGCAGCGATGGACAGGGGGCCTCCTACGAGCAGTACTTC.

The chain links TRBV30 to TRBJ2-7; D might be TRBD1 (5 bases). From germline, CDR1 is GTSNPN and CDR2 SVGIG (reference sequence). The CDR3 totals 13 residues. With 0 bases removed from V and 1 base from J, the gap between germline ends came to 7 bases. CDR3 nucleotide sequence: TGTGCCTGGAGTGTACCAGGGTCCTACGAGCAGTACTTC. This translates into CAWSVPGSYEQYF.

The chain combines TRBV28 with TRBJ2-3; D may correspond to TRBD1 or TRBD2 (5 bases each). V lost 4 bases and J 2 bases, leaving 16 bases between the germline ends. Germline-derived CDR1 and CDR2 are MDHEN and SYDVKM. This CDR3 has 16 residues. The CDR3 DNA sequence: TGTGCCAGCAGTTCCCCTCGGGGCCTAGCCACAGATACGCAGTATTTT. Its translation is CASSSPRGLATDTQYF.

CDR3 DNA: TGTGCCATCTCCCAGGGACAGGGCAATGAAAAACTGTTTTTT. This sequence encodes CAISQGQGNEKLFF. The V and J genes are TRBV10-3 and TRBJ1-4, with TRBD1 identical over 9 bases. CDR3 length: 14 residues. V dropped 8 bases and J dropped 5; count of bases not matched to a gene: 6. From germline, CDR1 is ENHRY and CDR2 SYGVKD.

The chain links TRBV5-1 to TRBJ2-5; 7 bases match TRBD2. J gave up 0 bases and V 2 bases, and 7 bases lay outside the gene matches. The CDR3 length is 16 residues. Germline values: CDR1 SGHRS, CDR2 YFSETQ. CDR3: CASSLSSGLYQETQYF. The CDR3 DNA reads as TGCGCCAGCAGCTTATCTAGCGGCTTGTACCAAGAGACCCAGTACTTC.

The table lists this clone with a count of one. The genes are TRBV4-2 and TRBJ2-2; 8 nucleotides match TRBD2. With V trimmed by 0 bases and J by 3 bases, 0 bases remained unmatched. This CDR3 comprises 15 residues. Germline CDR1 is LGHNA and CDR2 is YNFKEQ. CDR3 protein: CASSQDGRDTGELFF. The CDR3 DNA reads TGTGCCAGCAGCCAAGACGGGAGGGACACCGGGGAGCTGTTTTTT.

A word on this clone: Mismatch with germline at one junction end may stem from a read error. For the CDR3, the DNA is TGTGCCAGCAGCTTGGAGTCGGGAACTACTCAGCGAGATTTT. Translation gives CASSLESGTTQRDF. The chain carries TRBV11-2 and TRBJ2-3; D is perhaps TRBD2 (5 bases). CDR3 size: 14 residues. CDR1 SGHAT and CDR2 FQNNGV come from the germline V gene.

The CDR3 DNA sequence: TGTGCCAGCAAGGGGACAGGTTGGAGGGCCCTCCACTTT. Translation: CASKGTGWRALHF. The genes are TRBV28 and TRBJ1-6; 8 bases fit TRBD1. V shed 7 bases, J shed 14 bases, and the junction held 10 bases outside the gene matches. Germline CDR1 reads MDHEN; CDR2 reads SYDVKM. This CDR3 is built from 13 residues. The whole variable domain, remainder taken from reference TRBV28 and TRBJ1-6, is DVKVTQSSRYLVKRTGEKVFLECVQDMDHENMFWYRQDPGLGLRLIYFSYDVKMKEKGDIPEGYSVSREKKERFSLILESASTNQTSMYLCASKGTGWRALHFGNGTRLTVT.

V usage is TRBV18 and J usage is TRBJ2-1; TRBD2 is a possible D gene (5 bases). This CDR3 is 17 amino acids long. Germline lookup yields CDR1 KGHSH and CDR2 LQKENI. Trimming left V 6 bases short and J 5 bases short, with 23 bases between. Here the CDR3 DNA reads TGTGCCAGCTCCCCTCTGTCCGGTACTAGACAAGACAATGAGCAGTTCTTC. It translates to CASSPLSGTRQDNEQFF.

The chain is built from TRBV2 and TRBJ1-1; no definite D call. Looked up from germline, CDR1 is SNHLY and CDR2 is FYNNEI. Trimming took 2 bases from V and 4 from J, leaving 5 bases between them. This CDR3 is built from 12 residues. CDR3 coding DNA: TGTGCCAGCAGTGAACGAGTCACTGAAGCTTTCTTT. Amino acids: CASSERVTEAFF.

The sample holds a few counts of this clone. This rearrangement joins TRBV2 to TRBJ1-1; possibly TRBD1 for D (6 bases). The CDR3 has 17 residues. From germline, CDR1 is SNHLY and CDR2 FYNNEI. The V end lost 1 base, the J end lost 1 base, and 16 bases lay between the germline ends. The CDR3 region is CASSEERGGRRNTEAFF. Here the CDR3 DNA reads TGTGCCAGCAGTGAAGAACGGGGGGGCAGGCGGAACACTGAAGCTTTCTTT.

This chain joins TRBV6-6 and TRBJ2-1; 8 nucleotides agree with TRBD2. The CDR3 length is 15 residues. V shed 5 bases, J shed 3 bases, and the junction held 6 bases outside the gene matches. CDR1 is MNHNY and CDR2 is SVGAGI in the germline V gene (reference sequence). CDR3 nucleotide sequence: TGTGCCAGCAGTAGCACTAGCGGAGTCTACAATGAGCAGTTCTTC. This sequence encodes CASSSTSGVYNEQFF.

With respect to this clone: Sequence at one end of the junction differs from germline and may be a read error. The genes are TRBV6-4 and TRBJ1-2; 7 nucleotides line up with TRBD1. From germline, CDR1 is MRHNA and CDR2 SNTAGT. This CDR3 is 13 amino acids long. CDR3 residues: CAGSRQGGYGYTF. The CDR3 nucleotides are TGTGCCGGCAGTAGACAGGGCGGCTATGGCTACACCTTC.

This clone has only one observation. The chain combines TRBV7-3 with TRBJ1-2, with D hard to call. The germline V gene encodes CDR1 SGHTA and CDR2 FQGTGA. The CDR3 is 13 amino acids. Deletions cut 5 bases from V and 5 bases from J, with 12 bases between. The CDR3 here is CASSLNLGYGYTF. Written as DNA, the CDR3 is TGTGCCAGCAGCCTTAACTTGGGATATGGCTACACCTTC.

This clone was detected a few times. CDR3 bases: TGTGCCAGCACCGATAGCGGGATAAACGAGCAGTACTTC. It codes for CASTDSGINEQYF. The V gene is TRBV7-9, the J gene TRBJ2-7, with TRBD2 matching over 8 bases. Germline trimming cut 7 bases from V and 5 bases from J; bases unmatched to any gene: 7. The CDR3 is made up of 13 amino acids. Per germline, CDR1 SEHNR and CDR2 FQNEAQ (reference sequence).

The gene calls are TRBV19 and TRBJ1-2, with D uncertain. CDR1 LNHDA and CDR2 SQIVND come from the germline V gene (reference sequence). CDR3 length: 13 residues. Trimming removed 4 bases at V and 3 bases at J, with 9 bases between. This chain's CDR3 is CASSNPEYYGYTF. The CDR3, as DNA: TGTGCCAGTAGTAACCCGGAATACTATGGCTACACCTTC.

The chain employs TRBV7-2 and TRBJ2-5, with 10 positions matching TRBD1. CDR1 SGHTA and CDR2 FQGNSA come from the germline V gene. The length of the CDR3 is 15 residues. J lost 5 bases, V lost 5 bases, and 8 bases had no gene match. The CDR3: CASSATGTGAETQYF. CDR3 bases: TGTGCCAGCAGCGCCACCGGGACAGGGGCGGAGACCCAGTACTTC.

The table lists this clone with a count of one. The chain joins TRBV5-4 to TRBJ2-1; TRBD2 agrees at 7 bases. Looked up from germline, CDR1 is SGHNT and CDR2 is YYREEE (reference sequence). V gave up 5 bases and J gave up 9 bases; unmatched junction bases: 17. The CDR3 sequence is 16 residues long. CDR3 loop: CASSPRVAGPTGEQFF. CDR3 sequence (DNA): TGTGCCAGCAGTCCCCGAGTAGCGGGCCCCACGGGTGAGCAGTTCTTC. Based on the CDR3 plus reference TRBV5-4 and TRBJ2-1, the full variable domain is ETGVTQSPTHLIKTRGQQVTLRCSSQSGHNTVSWYQQALGQGPQFIFQYYREEENGRGNFPPRFSGLQFPNYSSELNVNALELDDSALYLCASSPRVAGPTGEQFFGPGTRLTVL.

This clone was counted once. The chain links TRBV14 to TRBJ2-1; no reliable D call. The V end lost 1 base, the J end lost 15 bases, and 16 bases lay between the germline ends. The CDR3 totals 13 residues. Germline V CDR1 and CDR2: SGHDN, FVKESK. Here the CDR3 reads CASSQVNGRALFF. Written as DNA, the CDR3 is TGTGCCAGCAGCCAAGTCAACGGCAGAGCTCTGTTCTTC. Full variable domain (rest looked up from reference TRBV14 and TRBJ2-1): EAGVTQFPSHSVIEKGQTVTLRCDPISGHDNLYWYRRVMGKEIKFLLHFVKESKQDESGMPNNRFLAERTGGTYSTLKVQPAELEDSGVYFCASSQVNGRALFFGPGTRLTVL.

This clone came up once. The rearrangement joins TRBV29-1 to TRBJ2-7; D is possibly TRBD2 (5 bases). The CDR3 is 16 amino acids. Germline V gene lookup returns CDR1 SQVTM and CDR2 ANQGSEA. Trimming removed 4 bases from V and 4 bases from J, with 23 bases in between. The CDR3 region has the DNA TGCAGCGTTGTTGTGCGGACTGAGCACGCAACTTACGAGCAGTACTTC. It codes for CSVVVRTEHATYEQYF.

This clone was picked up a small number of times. This CDR3 reads CASSFRLANQETQYF. The CDR3 nucleotides read TGTGCCAGCAGCTTTCGACTAGCGAACCAAGAGACCCAGTACTTC. The rearrangement uses TRBV5-4 and TRBJ2-5; 8 bases are a match to TRBD2. Germline V lookup: CDR1 SGHNT, CDR2 YYREEE (reference sequence). The CDR3 is 15 amino acids. J lost 0 bases, V lost 2 bases, and 3 bases had no gene match. Drawing the rest from reference TRBV5-4 and TRBJ2-5, the complete variable domain is ETGVTQSPTHLIKTRGQQVTLRCSSQSGHNTVSWYQQALGQGPQFIFQYYREEENGRGNFPPRFSGLQFPNYSSELNVNALELDDSALYLCASSFRLANQETQYFGPGTRLLVL.

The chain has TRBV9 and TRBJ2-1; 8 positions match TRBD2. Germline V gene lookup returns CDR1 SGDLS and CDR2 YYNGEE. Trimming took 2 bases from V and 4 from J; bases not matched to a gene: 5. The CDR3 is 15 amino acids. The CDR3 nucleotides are TGTGCCAGCAGCGTTAGCGGGACCACTTACAATGAGCAGTTCTTC. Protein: CASSVSGTTYNEQFF.

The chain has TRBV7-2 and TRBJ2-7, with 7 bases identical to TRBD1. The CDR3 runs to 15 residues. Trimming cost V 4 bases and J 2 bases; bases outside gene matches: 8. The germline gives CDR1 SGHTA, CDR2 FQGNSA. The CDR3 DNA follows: TGTGCCAGCAGCTCGAAGTCCGGGACAGCCTACGAGCAGTACTTC. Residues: CASSSKSGTAYEQYF.

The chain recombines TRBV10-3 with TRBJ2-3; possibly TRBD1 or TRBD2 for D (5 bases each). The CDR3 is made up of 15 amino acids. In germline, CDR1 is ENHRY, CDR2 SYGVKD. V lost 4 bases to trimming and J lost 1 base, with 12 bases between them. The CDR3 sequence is CAISATRGGTDTQYF. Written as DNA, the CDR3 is TGTGCCATCAGTGCCACACGAGGGGGCACAGATACGCAGTATTTT.

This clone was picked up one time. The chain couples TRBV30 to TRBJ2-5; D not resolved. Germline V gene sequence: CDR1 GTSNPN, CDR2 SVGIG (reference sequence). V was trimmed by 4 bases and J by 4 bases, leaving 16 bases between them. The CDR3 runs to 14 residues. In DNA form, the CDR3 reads TGTGCCTGGACACATGGTTGGGCAAGAGAGACCCAGTACTTC. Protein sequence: CAWTHGWARETQYF.

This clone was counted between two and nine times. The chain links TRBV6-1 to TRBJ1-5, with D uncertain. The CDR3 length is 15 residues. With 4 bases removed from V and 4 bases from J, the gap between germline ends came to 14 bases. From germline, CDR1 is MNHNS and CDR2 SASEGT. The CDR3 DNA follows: TGTGCCAGCAGTGGCCGGGCCGACGGGAATCAGCCCCAGCATTTT. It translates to CASSGRADGNQPQHF.

CDR3 region: CASSQEGDSGITDTQYF. CDR3 sequence (DNA): TGTGCCAGCAGCCAAGAGGGGGATAGCGGGATTACAGATACGCAGTATTTT. V and J are TRBV4-2 and TRBJ2-3; the match to TRBD2 covers 8 bases. The junction had 8 bases not matched to a gene; V was cut back by 0 bases and J by 3 bases. Germline loops: CDR1 LGHNA, CDR2 YNFKEQ. The CDR3 is 17 residues long.